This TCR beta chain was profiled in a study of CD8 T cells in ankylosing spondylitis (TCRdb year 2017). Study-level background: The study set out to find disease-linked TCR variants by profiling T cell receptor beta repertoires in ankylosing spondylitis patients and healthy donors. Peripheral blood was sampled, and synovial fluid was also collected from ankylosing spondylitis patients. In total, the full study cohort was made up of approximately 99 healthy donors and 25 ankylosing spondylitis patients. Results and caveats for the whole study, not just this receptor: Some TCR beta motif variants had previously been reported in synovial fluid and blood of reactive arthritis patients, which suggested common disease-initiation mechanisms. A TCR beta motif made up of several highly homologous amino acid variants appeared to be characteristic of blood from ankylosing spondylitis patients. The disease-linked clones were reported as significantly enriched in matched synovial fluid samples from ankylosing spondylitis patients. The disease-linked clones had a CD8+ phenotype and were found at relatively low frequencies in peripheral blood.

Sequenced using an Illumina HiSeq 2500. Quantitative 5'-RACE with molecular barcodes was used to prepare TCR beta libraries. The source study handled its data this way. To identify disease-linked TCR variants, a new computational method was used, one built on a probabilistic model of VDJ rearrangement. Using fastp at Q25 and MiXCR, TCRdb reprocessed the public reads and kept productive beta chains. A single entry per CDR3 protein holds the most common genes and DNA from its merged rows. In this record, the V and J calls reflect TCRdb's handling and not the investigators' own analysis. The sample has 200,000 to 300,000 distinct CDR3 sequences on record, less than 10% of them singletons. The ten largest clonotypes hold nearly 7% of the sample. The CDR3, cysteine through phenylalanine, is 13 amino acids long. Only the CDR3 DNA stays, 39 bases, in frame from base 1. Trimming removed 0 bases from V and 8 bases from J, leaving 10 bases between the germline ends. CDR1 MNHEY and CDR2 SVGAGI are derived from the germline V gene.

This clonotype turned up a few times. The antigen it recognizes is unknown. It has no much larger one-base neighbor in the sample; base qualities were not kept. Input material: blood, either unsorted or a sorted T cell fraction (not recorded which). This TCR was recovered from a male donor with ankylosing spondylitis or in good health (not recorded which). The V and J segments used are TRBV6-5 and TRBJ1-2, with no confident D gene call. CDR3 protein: CASSYSGSGGYTF. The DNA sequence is TGTGCCAGCAGTTACTCAGGGTCGGGCGGCTACACCTTC.